These T cell receptor beta chains were read from a single sample in a study of CD8 T cells in Susac syndrome. TCRdb fed the immunoSEQ multiplex PCR reads into MiXCR, producing one record per CDR3 protein. This sample has about 180,000 distinct CDR3 sequences; roughly 94% occur once, and the top ten carry approximately 0.099%. Sample: CD4+ T cells from PBMCs. The origin of the receptors is a human donor with Susac syndrome. The CDR3 runs from the conserved cysteine through the conserved F or W. D genes are given only for firm matches. Expanded clones are given a class, and other clones once, few, many or no size at all.

j_call: TRBJ1-1; clone_size: .; cdr3_length: 14; v_call: TRBV20-1; d_call: TRBD1; cdr3_nt: TGCAGTGCTAGCTCGGCAGGGGGATACACTGAAGCTTTCTTT; cdr3_aa: CSASSAGGYTEAFF
j_call: TRBJ2-2; clone_size: .; cdr3_length: 15; v_call: TRBV29-1; d_call: TRBD1; cdr3_nt: TGCAGCGTTGACGGGCCAGGGGGTCGAACCGGGGAGCTGTTTTTT; cdr3_aa: CSVDGPGGRTGELFF
j_call: TRBJ2-7; clone_size: .; cdr3_length: 17; v_call: TRBV20-1; d_call: TRBD2; cdr3_nt: TGCAGTGCTAGTGGTTCTAGCGGGAGGATGCGAGGCTACGAGCAGTACTTC; cdr3_aa: CSASGSSGRMRGYEQYF
j_call: TRBJ1-2; clone_size: .; cdr3_length: 15; v_call: TRBV12-3/TRBV12-4; d_call: .; cdr3_nt: TGTGCCAGCAGTCCCCAATCGGGTAGGGATTATGGCTACACCTTC; cdr3_aa: CASSPQSGRDYGYTF
j_call: TRBJ2-7; clone_size: .; cdr3_length: 16; v_call: TRBV3-1; d_call: TRBD2; cdr3_nt: TGTGCCAGCAGCCCGGCGGCAGCGGGGAGGGGATCCGAGCAGTACTTC; cdr3_aa: CASSPAAAGRGSEQYF
j_call: TRBJ2-5; clone_size: .; cdr3_length: 12; v_call: TRBV20-1; d_call: .; cdr3_nt: TGCAGTGTTCCTCGGCGAGGAGAGACCCAGTACTTC; cdr3_aa: CSVPRRGETQYF
j_call: TRBJ1-1; clone_size: .; cdr3_length: 14; v_call: TRBV6-6; d_call: TRBD1; cdr3_nt: TGTGCCAGCAGCCCCCCAGGGGGCAGGACTGAAGCTTTCTTT; cdr3_aa: CASSPPGGRTEAFF
j_call: TRBJ2-2; clone_size: .; cdr3_length: 15; v_call: TRBV6-5; d_call: TRBD1; cdr3_nt: TGTGCCAGCGCCTCAGGAGACAGGGCAAACGGGGAGCTGTTTTTT; cdr3_aa: CASASGDRANGELFF
j_call: TRBJ2-3; clone_size: .; cdr3_length: 16; v_call: TRBV27; d_call: .; cdr3_nt: TGTGCCAGCAGTCTATCCACCCCGGGGCGCACAGATACGCAGTATTTT; cdr3_aa: CASSLSTPGRTDTQYF
j_call: TRBJ2-2; clone_size: .; cdr3_length: 13; v_call: TRBV20-1; d_call: .; cdr3_nt: TGCAGTGCTAGAGGCCAGGGGCCCGGGGAGCTGTTTTTT; cdr3_aa: CSARGQGPGELFF
j_call: TRBJ2-7; clone_size: .; cdr3_length: 12; v_call: TRBV6-6; d_call: .; cdr3_nt: TGTGCCAGCAGTTACGAGATGGGAGAGCAGTACTTC; cdr3_aa: CASSYEMGEQYF
j_call: TRBJ1-2; clone_size: .; cdr3_length: 12; v_call: TRBV20-1; d_call: .; cdr3_nt: TGCAGTGCTAGAGGGCACGAATATGGCTACACCTTC; cdr3_aa: CSARGHEYGYTF
j_call: TRBJ2-1; clone_size: .; cdr3_length: 14; v_call: TRBV29-1; d_call: .; cdr3_nt: TGCAGCGTTGAAGTTGTGGCCGCACTGGGTGAGCAGTTCTTC; cdr3_aa: CSVEVVAALGEQFF
j_call: TRBJ2-3; clone_size: .; cdr3_length: 13; v_call: TRBV20-1; d_call: .; cdr3_nt: TGCAGTGCCCCGGAGGGCCTCACAGATACGCAGTATTTT; cdr3_aa: CSAPEGLTDTQYF
j_call: TRBJ1-2; clone_size: .; cdr3_length: 12; v_call: TRBV15; d_call: .; cdr3_nt: TGTGCCACCAGCTCTGACAGCTATGGCTACACCTTC; cdr3_aa: CATSSDSYGYTF
j_call: TRBJ1-1; clone_size: .; cdr3_length: 12; v_call: TRBV29-1; d_call: TRBD1; cdr3_nt: TGCAGCGTTGGACAGGGGAGGACTGAAGCTTTCTTT; cdr3_aa: CSVGQGRTEAFF
j_call: TRBJ1-2; clone_size: few; cdr3_length: 17; v_call: TRBV29-1; d_call: TRBD1; cdr3_nt: TGCAGCGTTGAGGTTGACCGTCACAGGGGAGGCAACTATGGCTACACCTTC; cdr3_aa: CSVEVDRHRGGNYGYTF
j_call: TRBJ2-3; clone_size: .; cdr3_length: 13; v_call: TRBV2; d_call: .; cdr3_nt: TGTGCCAGCAGTGAAGACACCACAGATACGCAGTATTTT; cdr3_aa: CASSEDTTDTQYF
j_call: TRBJ2-3; clone_size: .; cdr3_length: 13; v_call: TRBV20-1; d_call: .; cdr3_nt: TGCAGTGCTAGAGGGGACCCCACAGATACGCAGTATTTT; cdr3_aa: CSARGDPTDTQYF
j_call: TRBJ1-2; clone_size: .; cdr3_length: 14; v_call: TRBV25-1; d_call: TRBD1; cdr3_nt: TGTGCCAGCAGGGGGACAGGGGGCGCGTATGGCTACACCTTC; cdr3_aa: CASRGTGGAYGYTF
j_call: TRBJ2-5; clone_size: .; cdr3_length: 14; v_call: TRBV7-2; d_call: .; cdr3_nt: TGTGCCAGCAGCTCTCCGCGGAGCCTAGAGACCCAGTACTTC; cdr3_aa: CASSSPRSLETQYF
j_call: TRBJ1-4; clone_size: .; cdr3_length: 11; v_call: TRBV28; d_call: .; cdr3_nt: TGTGCCAGCCAGGGAAATGAAAAACTGTTTTTT; cdr3_aa: CASQGNEKLFF
j_call: TRBJ2-7; clone_size: once; cdr3_length: 13; v_call: TRBV24-1; d_call: .; cdr3_nt: TGTGCCACCAGTGACCCTACTACCCGCCGGTTGTACTTC; cdr3_aa: CATSDPTTRRLYF
j_call: TRBJ2-5; clone_size: .; cdr3_length: 15; v_call: TRBV28; d_call: TRBD2; cdr3_nt: TGTGCCAGCAGTTCCCTAGCGGGAGTCGGGGAGACCCAGTACTTC; cdr3_aa: CASSSLAGVGETQYF
j_call: TRBJ2-3; clone_size: .; cdr3_length: 17; v_call: TRBV12-5; d_call: .; cdr3_nt: TGTGCTAGTGGTTTGACTCGAGGGGAGCGGAACACAGATACGCAGTATTTT; cdr3_aa: CASGLTRGERNTDTQYF
j_call: TRBJ2-7; clone_size: .; cdr3_length: 15; v_call: TRBV12-3/TRBV12-4; d_call: TRBD1; cdr3_nt: TGTGCCAGCAGACGAGAGACAGGGGCTTCGGGCGAGCAGTACTTC; cdr3_aa: CASRRETGASGEQYF
j_call: TRBJ2-3; clone_size: .; cdr3_length: 15; v_call: TRBV5-1; d_call: .; cdr3_nt: TGCGCCAGCAGCCGGGGGTCCCCTGCGACAGATACGCAGTATTTT; cdr3_aa: CASSRGSPATDTQYF
j_call: TRBJ2-1; clone_size: .; cdr3_length: 17; v_call: TRBV5-1; d_call: TRBD2; cdr3_nt: TGCGCCAGCAGGGGCGTCGTGCGGGGGGGATCCTACAATGAGCAGTTCTTC; cdr3_aa: CASRGVVRGGSYNEQFF
j_call: TRBJ2-3; clone_size: few; cdr3_length: 13; v_call: TRBV9; d_call: .; cdr3_nt: TGTGCCAGCAGCGTAAGCATTGGAGATACGCAGTATTTT; cdr3_aa: CASSVSIGDTQYF
j_call: TRBJ1-5; clone_size: few; cdr3_length: 14; v_call: TRBV20-1; d_call: TRBD1; cdr3_nt: TGCAGTGCTAGGGGGACAGGGGGCAATCAGCCCCAGCATTTT; cdr3_aa: CSARGTGGNQPQHF
j_call: TRBJ2-3; clone_size: .; cdr3_length: 16; v_call: TRBV3-1; d_call: TRBD2; cdr3_nt: TGTGCCAGCAGCTCTCCCCGGGACTACTACACAGATACGCAGTATTTT; cdr3_aa: CASSSPRDYYTDTQYF
j_call: TRBJ2-7; clone_size: .; cdr3_length: 15; v_call: TRBV20-1; d_call: TRBD1; cdr3_nt: TGCAGTGCTGGCGCATGGGGACAGGCTTCCTACGAGCAGTACTTC; cdr3_aa: CSAGAWGQASYEQYF
j_call: TRBJ2-1; clone_size: .; cdr3_length: 17; v_call: TRBV4-3; d_call: TRBD2; cdr3_nt: TGCGCCAGCAGCCAAGATCTCGCGGGAGGGCCGAATTTAGAGCAGTTCTTC; cdr3_aa: CASSQDLAGGPNLEQFF
j_call: TRBJ2-1; clone_size: .; cdr3_length: 16; v_call: TRBV5-1; d_call: .; cdr3_nt: TGCGCCAGCAGCCTTGCAGGGGTGGCACCCAACAATGAGCAGTTCTTC; cdr3_aa: CASSLAGVAPNNEQFF
j_call: TRBJ2-7; clone_size: .; cdr3_length: 15; v_call: TRBV7-2; d_call: TRBD1; cdr3_nt: TGTGCCAGCAGCTTAGCGGGGACAGGGCCCTACGAGCAGTACTTC; cdr3_aa: CASSLAGTGPYEQYF
j_call: TRBJ1-3; clone_size: .; cdr3_length: 16; v_call: TRBV19; d_call: .; cdr3_nt: TGTGCCAGTACCTTGGGGGGTACTGGAAGGGGAAACACCATATATTTT; cdr3_aa: CASTLGGTGRGNTIYF
j_call: TRBJ2-5; clone_size: .; cdr3_length: 13; v_call: TRBV21-1; d_call: .; cdr3_nt: TGTGCCAGCAGCAAAGCGGAGCGGGAGACCCAGTACTTC; cdr3_aa: CASSKAERETQYF
j_call: TRBJ2-7; clone_size: few; cdr3_length: 11; v_call: TRBV20-1; d_call: .; cdr3_nt: TGCAGTGCTAGGCAGGGCGGGGAGCAGTACTTC; cdr3_aa: CSARQGGEQYF
j_call: TRBJ2-7; clone_size: .; cdr3_length: 15; v_call: TRBV2; d_call: TRBD2; cdr3_nt: TGTGCCAGCAGTGAAGCGGCTAGCGGCCCCTACGAGCAGTACTTC; cdr3_aa: CASSEAASGPYEQYF
j_call: TRBJ1-3; clone_size: .; cdr3_length: 16; v_call: TRBV7-9; d_call: .; cdr3_nt: TGTGCCAGCAGCTTAACGGGGACCAACTCTGGAAACACCATATATTTT; cdr3_aa: CASSLTGTNSGNTIYF
j_call: TRBJ2-3; clone_size: .; cdr3_length: 16; v_call: TRBV20-1; d_call: TRBD2; cdr3_nt: TGCAGTGCTCAGTCTCATAGCGGGTCGGGGACAGATACGCAGTATTTT; cdr3_aa: CSAQSHSGSGTDTQYF
j_call: TRBJ2-7; clone_size: .; cdr3_length: 14; v_call: TRBV5-8; d_call: .; cdr3_nt: TGTGCCAGCAGCTTGCCCGACAGGACCTACGAGCAGTACTTC; cdr3_aa: CASSLPDRTYEQYF
j_call: TRBJ2-1; clone_size: .; cdr3_length: 14; v_call: TRBV3-1; d_call: TRBD2; cdr3_nt: TGTGCCAGCACTCCCGGGGGGGCCCACAATGAGCAGTTCTTC; cdr3_aa: CASTPGGAHNEQFF
j_call: TRBJ1-5; clone_size: .; cdr3_length: 15; v_call: TRBV6-5; d_call: TRBD1; cdr3_nt: TGTGCCAGCAGCAAGACAGGGGTTTCAAATCAGCCCCAGCATTTT; cdr3_aa: CASSKTGVSNQPQHF
j_call: TRBJ2-2; clone_size: .; cdr3_length: 15; v_call: TRBV7-9; d_call: TRBD2; cdr3_nt: TGTGCCAGCAGCCTTACTAGCGGGAACACCGGGGAGCTGTTTTTT; cdr3_aa: CASSLTSGNTGELFF
j_call: TRBJ2-1; clone_size: .; cdr3_length: 16; v_call: TRBV3-1; d_call: .; cdr3_nt: TGTGCCAGCAGCCAAGGCGGGACTCTCCCTACTACCCAGCAGTTCTTC; cdr3_aa: CASSQGGTLPTTQQFF
j_call: TRBJ2-3; clone_size: .; cdr3_length: 11; v_call: TRBV18; d_call: .; cdr3_nt: TGTGCCAGCTGGAGCACAGATACGCAGTATTTT; cdr3_aa: CASWSTDTQYF
j_call: TRBJ2-3; clone_size: .; cdr3_length: 18; v_call: TRBV6-5; d_call: TRBD2; cdr3_nt: TGTGCCAGCAGTTACTCGAAGGGACTAGCGGGACTACCGGATACGCAGTATTTT; cdr3_aa: CASSYSKGLAGLPDTQYF
j_call: TRBJ1-6; clone_size: .; cdr3_length: 15; v_call: TRBV19; d_call: .; cdr3_nt: TGTGCCAGTAGTAGCTCCGGGACGGCGAATTCACCCCTCCACTTT; cdr3_aa: CASSSSGTANSPLHF
j_call: TRBJ2-2; clone_size: .; cdr3_length: 14; v_call: TRBV20-1; d_call: TRBD1; cdr3_nt: TGCAGTGCTATGGACAGGGGGCATACCGGGGAGCTGTTTTTT; cdr3_aa: CSAMDRGHTGELFF
j_call: TRBJ2-3; clone_size: .; cdr3_length: 16; v_call: TRBV7-8; d_call: TRBD2; cdr3_nt: TGTGCCAGCAGGCCCTGGGCGGGGGGCAGCACAGATACGCAGTATTTT; cdr3_aa: CASRPWAGGSTDTQYF
j_call: TRBJ2-6; clone_size: .; cdr3_length: 16; v_call: TRBV5-8; d_call: .; cdr3_nt: TGTGCCAGCAGCTTGCAGGTCTTGAGAGGGGCCAACGTCCTGACTTTC; cdr3_aa: CASSLQVLRGANVLTF
j_call: TRBJ1-2; clone_size: .; cdr3_length: 14; v_call: TRBV19; d_call: .; cdr3_nt: TGTGCCAGTAGTATAGTATCGGGGGCAGGTGGCTACACCTTC; cdr3_aa: CASSIVSGAGGYTF